The rows below give T cell receptor beta chains drawn from one sample of a study of identical twins. TCRdb reprocessed the 5' RACE reads with MiXCR, giving one entry per CDR3 protein. The profile shows roughly 1.6 million distinct CDR3 sequences, about 31% of them singletons. The sequencing input was cord blood. The source of these receptors is a newborn girl in good health. The CDR3 runs from the conserved cysteine through the conserved F or W. The D gene is left open where the match is weak. Part of the rows lack a size; the others show once, few, many or a class for expanded clones.

V,D,size,J,DNA,CDR3
TRBV6-6,TRBD2,few,TRBJ2-5,TGTGCCAGCCGGATGACTAGCGGGCCCCAAGAGACCCAGTACTTC,CASRMTSGPQETQYF
TRBV19,NA,NA,TRBJ2-7,TGTGCCAGTAGTATAAACGTTGGCTCCTCCTACGAGCAGTACTTC,CASSINVGSSYEQYF
TRBV25-1,NA,NA,TRBJ2-3,TGTGCCAGCAGTGAATCTCGGCATCCTAGCACAGATACGCAGTATTTT,CASSESRHPSTDTQYF
TRBV27,NA,few,TRBJ1-5,TGTGCCAGCAGTTTATCCTACGGCCAGCCCCAGCATTTT,CASSLSYGQPQHF
TRBV20-1,NA,few,TRBJ2-1,TGCAGTGCTACCGCTTGGCGGGAAGGGCTCCGCAATGAGCAGTTCTTC,CSATAWREGLRNEQFF
TRBV29-1,NA,NA,TRBJ2-1,TGCAGCGTCGACAGGATAAATGAGCAGTTCTTC,CSVDRINEQFF
TRBV4-2,TRBD1,NA,TRBJ1-2,TGTGCCGGCAGCCCCGGGACAGGGGAAGGCTACACCTTC,CAGSPGTGEGYTF
TRBV28,NA,few,TRBJ2-7,TGTGCCAGCAGTAATATACTAGGGAGCTACGAGCAGTACTTC,CASSNILGSYEQYF
TRBV10-3,TRBD1,few,TRBJ1-1,TGTGCCATCAGTGAGGGGGGGACAGGGTTGACTGAAGCTTTCTTT,CAISEGGTGLTEAFF
TRBV7-2,TRBD2,few,TRBJ2-5,TGTGCCAGCAGCTTAACCAAACTAGCGGGAGGAGGGGAGACCCAGTACTTC,CASSLTKLAGGGETQYF
TRBV9,NA,NA,TRBJ2-2,TGTGCCAGCAGCGTCATCCCCCCGGGACTCGATGCCGGGGAGCTGTTTTTT,CASSVIPPGLDAGELFF
TRBV6-5,NA,NA,TRBJ2-1,TGTGCCAGCAGTTATTTGGGGGAGTATGAGCAGTTCTTC,CASSYLGEYEQFF
TRBV12-3/TRBV12-4,NA,NA,TRBJ2-5,TGTACCAGCAGTTTAAGCCGGGAGACCCAGTACTTC,CTSSLSRETQYF
TRBV18,TRBD2,NA,TRBJ2-6,TGTGCCAGCTCACCCAGACTAGCGGGAAGTACTGGGGCCAACGTCCTGACTTTC,CASSPRLAGSTGANVLTF
TRBV28,NA,NA,TRBJ1-1,TGTGCCAGCAGTATCCTCGGGGGTAGCACTGAAGCTTTCTTT,CASSILGGSTEAFF
TRBV6-2/TRBV6-3,TRBD2,NA,TRBJ2-7,TGTGCCAGCAGTTCGACTAGCGGGGGCCACGAGCAGTACTTC,CASSSTSGGHEQYF
TRBV25-1,TRBD1,once,TRBJ1-1,TGTGCCAGCAGTGAACTAGGACAGGGGACTGAAGCTTTCTTT,CASSELGQGTEAFF
TRBV28,NA,NA,TRBJ2-3,TGTGCCAGCAGTTTCCAGGGGTCTAGGACAGATACGCAGTATTTT,CASSFQGSRTDTQYF
TRBV7-2,NA,NA,TRBJ2-5,TGTGCCAGCAGCTTAGGGTGGGCTACTCAAGAGACCCAGTACTTC,CASSLGWATQETQYF
TRBV4-1,TRBD2,few,TRBJ2-4,TGCGCCAGCAGCCAGCTGACTAGCGGCAGAGCCAAAAACATTCAGTACTTC,CASSQLTSGRAKNIQYF
TRBV20-1,NA,NA,TRBJ2-3,TGCAGTGCTCAGAGACCCCAAGACAGCACAGATACGCAGTATTTT,CSAQRPQDSTDTQYF
TRBV30,NA,NA,TRBJ1-2,TGTGCGCAAGGGAGGCGGAACTATGGCTACACCTTC,CAQGRRNYGYTF
TRBV13,NA,few,TRBJ2-7,TGTGCCAGCAGCTTAGGCCGGACCTACAATGAGCAGTACTTC,CASSLGRTYNEQYF
TRBV4-1,TRBD1,NA,TRBJ2-3,TGCGCCGGCAGCCAAGAGACGGGACAGGGGGCCACAGATACGCAGTATTTT,CAGSQETGQGATDTQYF
TRBV15,TRBD2,NA,TRBJ2-1,TGTGCCACCAGCAGAGGTCCGGGAGGGCCCTCCGATGAGCAGTTCTTC,CATSRGPGGPSDEQFF
TRBV28,NA,NA,TRBJ2-1,TGTGCCAGCAGCCGCAGAACGGGGTCCAGCTCCTACAATGAGCAGTTCTTC,CASSRRTGSSSYNEQFF
TRBV28,NA,NA,TRBJ2-5,TGTGCCAGCAGTTTATGGGGCGGGCAATCCAATGAGCAGTACTTC,CASSLWGGQSNEQYF
TRBV12-3/TRBV12-4,NA,NA,TRBJ2-3,TGTGCCAGCAGCCCTGTTGCGTTAGATATGCAGTATTTT,CASSPVALDMQYF
TRBV18,NA,many,TRBJ2-7,TGTGCCAGCTCCTATCGACGGATCTACGAGCAGTACTTC,CASSYRRIYEQYF
TRBV12-3/TRBV12-4,TRBD1,NA,TRBJ1-2,TGTGCCAGCACTAAATCCAGGGGGCAGAACTATGGCTACACCTTC,CASTKSRGQNYGYTF
TRBV20-1,NA,NA,TRBJ2-1,TGCAGTGCTAGAAAAGGGCCTGTAAGCTCCTACAATGAGCAGTTCTTC,CSARKGPVSSYNEQFF